This record concerns one TCR beta chain sequence. In Seattle, patients joined the study during active infection and were tracked longitudinally. These data come from a study of blood T cell repertoires in COVID-19. Study overall: Samples came from the United States, Italy and Spain, spanning acute and convalescent COVID-19. In each case, the material was cDNA or gDNA derived from T cells, B-cell-depleted T cells, or PBMCs.

Per the study methods: It was from reference gene primer amplification that nucleated cell counts were estimated. Libraries were prepared by immunoSEQ multiplex PCR; TCRdb keeps only in-frame clonotypes and omits some of them. D and trimming come from the DNA, and the V and J calls and clone size come from that table. The data hold around 310,000 clones, with 90% observed a single time. Losses at the gene ends were 5 bases for V and 11 bases for J; bases not matched to a gene: 11. Germline V gives CDR1 LNHDA, CDR2 SQIVND (reference sequence). The CDR3 spans 13 residues. The chain combines TRBV19 with TRBJ1-1; the match to TRBD1 covers 7 bases. Source material: peripheral blood. This receptor was identified in a woman in her thirties or forties with COVID-19, enrolled during active disease. The CDR3 reads CASSLRQGIGAFF. The CDR3 DNA is TGTGCCAGTAGTCTCCGACAGGGTATAGGGGCTTTCTTT.